The 3 T cell receptor beta chains below all came from one sample that was sequenced in a study of early T cells in non-severe SARS-CoV-2 infection. TCRdb re-called the 5' RACE reads through MiXCR, storing one row per CDR3 protein. The table has 68,000 or so distinct CDR3 sequences, 10% to 15% seen once; the top ten hold less than 2%. Sequencing was carried out using whole blood. The receptors were sampled from an adult who was a healthcare worker with PCR-confirmed SARS-CoV-2 infection or an uninfected control (not recorded which).

The chain employs TRBV6-5 and TRBJ2-2; a weak D match, TRBD1 (5 bases). CDR1 MNHEY and CDR2 SVGAGI come from the germline V gene. The V gene lost 4 bases and the J gene lost 8 bases, with 17 bases spanning the gap. This CDR3 spans 15 amino acids. The CDR3 sequence: CASSSGQGDKGELFF. CDR3 sequence (DNA): TGTGCCAGCAGTTCAGGACAAGGAGACAAGGGGGAGCTGTTTTTT.

Many counts were recorded for this clonotype. The J gene is TRBJ1-2, the V gene TRBV29-1; no clear D. Germline lookup yields CDR1 SQVTM and CDR2 ANQGSEA. The CDR3 covers 12 residues. V was shortened by 3 bases and J by 4 bases, with 9 bases between the two germline ends. CDR3 sequence: CSVDRQSYGYTF. CDR3 bases: TGCAGCGTTGATCGTCAGAGCTATGGCTACACCTTC.

This clonotype came up many times. The V and J genes are TRBV7-9 and TRBJ2-1; D possibly uses TRBD1 or TRBD2 (6 bases each). With 1 base removed from V and 6 bases from J, the gap between germline ends came to 16 bases. The CDR3 is 16 residues long. Per the germline V gene, CDR1 is SEHNR and CDR2 is FQNEAQ (reference sequence). The CDR3 DNA reads as TGTGCCAGCAGCTTAGAAGGATCGGGGGCGGGCAATGAGCAGTTCTTC. It translates to CASSLEGSGAGNEQFF.